This record covers a single T cell receptor beta chain. Antigen specificity is unknown. TCRdb keeps only in-frame clones here, not all; method: immunoSEQ multiplex PCR. The profile covers some 10,000 clones, with 55% to 75% appearing a single time and under 15% taken by the ten largest. This specimen comes from a study of T cells in tumors after PD-1 blockade. The study, taken as a whole, reports: Approximately 41% of tumor TCR clonotypes were also found in blood. Clonal replacement, not reinvigoration, is suggested for expanded exhausted CD8+ clones after therapy.

V was pared by 0 bases and J by 7 bases, with 13 bases between. Per the germline V gene, CDR1 is GTSNPN and CDR2 is SVGIG (reference sequence). CDR3 size: 15 residues. Site-matched primary tumor biopsies were taken before and after PD-1 blockade. This TCR was sampled from a human donor with basal cell carcinoma. This chain links TRBV30 with TRBJ1-6; D is ambiguous. Sequences were derived from tumor tissue, sampled after anti-PD-1 treatment. The CDR3 nucleotides are TGTGCCTGGAGTGTACGCGAGGGCAGAAATTCACCCCTCCACTTT. Translated: CAWSVREGRNSPLHF.